This TCR beta chain was identified during a study of shared clonotypes between healthy human individuals. The CDR3 has 15 amino acids. Trimming at V came to 7 bases and at J to 4 bases, leaving 12 bases not matched to a gene. Germline-derived CDR1 and CDR2 are SGHRS and YFSETQ. The table came from immunoSEQ multiplex PCR; TCRdb's copy has only in-frame clones and leaves some out. The sample lists just over 2,000,000 clones, about 95% occurring once. Terminally differentiated effector memory CD45RA+ cells were excluded from the naive CD8 cells, which were CD45RO-negative and positively selected for CCR7.

The sample taken for sequencing was naive CD8+ T cells sorted from blood. The origin of this receptor is a man aged 18-30 years in good health. V gene TRBV5-1 combines with J gene TRBJ2-3; 7 bases fit TRBD2. The CDR3 is CASSRRGGRADTQYF. In DNA form, the CDR3 reads TGCGCCAGCTCCCGGAGGGGAGGGCGGGCAGATACGCAGTATTTT.